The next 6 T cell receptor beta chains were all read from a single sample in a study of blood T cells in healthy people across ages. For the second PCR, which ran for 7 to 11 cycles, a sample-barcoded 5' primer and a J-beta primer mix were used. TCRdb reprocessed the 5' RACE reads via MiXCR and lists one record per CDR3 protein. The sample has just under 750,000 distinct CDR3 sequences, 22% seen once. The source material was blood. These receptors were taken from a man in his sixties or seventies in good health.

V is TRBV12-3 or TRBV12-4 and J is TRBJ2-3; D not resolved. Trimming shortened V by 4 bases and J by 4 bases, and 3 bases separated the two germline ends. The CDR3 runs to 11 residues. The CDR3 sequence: CASSCSDTQYF. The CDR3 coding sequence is TGTGCCAGCAGTTGCTCAGATACGCAGTATTTT.

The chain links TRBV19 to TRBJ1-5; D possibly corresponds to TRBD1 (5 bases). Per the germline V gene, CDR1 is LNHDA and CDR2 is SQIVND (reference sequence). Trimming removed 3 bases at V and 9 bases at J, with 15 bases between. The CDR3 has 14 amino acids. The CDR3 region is CASSIRARIGPQHF. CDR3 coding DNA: TGTGCCAGTAGTATCAGGGCCCGGATAGGGCCCCAGCATTTT.

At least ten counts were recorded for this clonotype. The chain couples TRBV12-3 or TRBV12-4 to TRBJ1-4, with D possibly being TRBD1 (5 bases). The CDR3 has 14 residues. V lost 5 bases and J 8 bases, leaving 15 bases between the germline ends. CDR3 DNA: TGTGCCAGCAGTCCCGGGACCTCGGCCGAAAAACTGTTTTTT. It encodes CASSPGTSAEKLFF.

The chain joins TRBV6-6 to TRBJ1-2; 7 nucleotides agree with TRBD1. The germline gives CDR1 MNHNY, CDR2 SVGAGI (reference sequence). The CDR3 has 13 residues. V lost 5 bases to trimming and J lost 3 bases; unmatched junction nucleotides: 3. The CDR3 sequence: CASSPGQHYGYTF. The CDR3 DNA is TGTGCCAGCAGTCCGGGACAGCACTATGGCTACACCTTC.

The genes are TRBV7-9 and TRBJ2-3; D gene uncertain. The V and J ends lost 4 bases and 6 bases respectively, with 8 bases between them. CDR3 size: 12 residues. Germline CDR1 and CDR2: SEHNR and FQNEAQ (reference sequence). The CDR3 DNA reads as TGTGCCAGCAGCTGGGCTGACGATACGCAGTATTTT. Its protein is CASSWADDTQYF. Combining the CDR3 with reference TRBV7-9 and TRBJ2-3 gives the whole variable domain DTGVSQNPRHKITKRGQNVTFRCDPISEHNRLYWYRQTLGQGPEFLTYFQNEAQLEKSRLLSDRFSAERPKGSFSTLEIQRTEQGDSAMYLCASSWADDTQYFGPGTRLTVL.

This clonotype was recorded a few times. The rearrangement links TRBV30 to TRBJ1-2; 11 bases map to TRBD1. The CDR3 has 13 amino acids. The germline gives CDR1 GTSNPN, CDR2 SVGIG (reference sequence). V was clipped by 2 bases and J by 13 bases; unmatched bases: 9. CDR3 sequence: CAWSPGQGVMGTF. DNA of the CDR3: TGTGCCTGGAGTCCGGGACAGGGGGTAATGGGCACCTTC. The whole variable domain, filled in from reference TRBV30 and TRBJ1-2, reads SQTIHQWPATLVQPVGSPLSLECTVEGTSNPNLYWYRQAAGRGLQLLFYSVGIGQISSEVPQNLSASRPQDRQFILSSKKLLLSDSGFYLCAWSPGQGVMGTFGSGTRLTVV.